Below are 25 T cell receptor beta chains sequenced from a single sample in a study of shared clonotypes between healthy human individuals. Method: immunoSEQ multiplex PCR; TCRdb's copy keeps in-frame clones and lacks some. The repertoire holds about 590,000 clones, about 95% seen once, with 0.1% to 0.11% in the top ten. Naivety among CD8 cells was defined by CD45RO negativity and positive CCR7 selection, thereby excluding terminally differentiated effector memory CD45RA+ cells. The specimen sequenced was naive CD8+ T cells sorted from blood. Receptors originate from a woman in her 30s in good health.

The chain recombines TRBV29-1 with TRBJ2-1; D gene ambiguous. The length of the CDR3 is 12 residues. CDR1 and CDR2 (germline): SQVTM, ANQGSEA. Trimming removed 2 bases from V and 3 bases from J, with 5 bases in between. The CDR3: CSVEYLYNEQFF. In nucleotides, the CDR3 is TGCAGCGTTGAATATCTCTACAATGAGCAGTTCTTC.

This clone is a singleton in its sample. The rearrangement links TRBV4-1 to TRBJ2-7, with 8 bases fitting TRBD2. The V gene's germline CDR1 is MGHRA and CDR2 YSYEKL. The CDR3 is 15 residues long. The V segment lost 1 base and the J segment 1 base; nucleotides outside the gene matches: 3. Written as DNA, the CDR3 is TGCGCCAGCAGCCAAGGGGGACTAGGGTCCTACGAGCAGTACTTC. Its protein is CASSQGGLGSYEQYF.

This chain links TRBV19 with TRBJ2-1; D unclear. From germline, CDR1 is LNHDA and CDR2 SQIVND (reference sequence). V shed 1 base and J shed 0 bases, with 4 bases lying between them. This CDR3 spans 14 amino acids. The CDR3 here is CASSIGTSYNEQFF. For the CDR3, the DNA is TGTGCCAGTAGTATAGGGACCTCCTACAATGAGCAGTTCTTC.

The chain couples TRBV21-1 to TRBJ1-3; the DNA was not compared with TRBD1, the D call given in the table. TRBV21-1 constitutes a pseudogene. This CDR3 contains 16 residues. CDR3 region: CASSKFPGQDRNTIYF. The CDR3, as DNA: TGTGCCAGCAGCAAATTCCCGGGACAGGACCGAAACACCATATATTTT.

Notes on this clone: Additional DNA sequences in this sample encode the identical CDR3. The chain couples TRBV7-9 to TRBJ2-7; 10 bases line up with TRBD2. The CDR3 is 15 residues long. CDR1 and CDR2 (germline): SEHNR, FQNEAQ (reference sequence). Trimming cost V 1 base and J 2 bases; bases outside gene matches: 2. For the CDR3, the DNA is TGTGCCAGCAGCTTAGGGCTAGCGGGAGCCTACGAGCAGTACTTC. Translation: CASSLGLAGAYEQYF.

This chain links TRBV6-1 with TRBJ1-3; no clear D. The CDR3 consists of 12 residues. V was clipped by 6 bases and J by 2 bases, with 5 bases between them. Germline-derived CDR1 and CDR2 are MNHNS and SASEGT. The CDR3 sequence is CASRPPGNTIYF. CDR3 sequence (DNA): TGTGCCAGCAGGCCGCCTGGAAACACCATATATTTT.

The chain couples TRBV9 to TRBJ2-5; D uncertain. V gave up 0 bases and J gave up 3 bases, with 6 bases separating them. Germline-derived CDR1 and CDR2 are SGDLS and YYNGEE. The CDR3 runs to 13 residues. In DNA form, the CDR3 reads TGTGCCAGCAGCGTAGGGGTAGAAGAGACCCAGTACTTC. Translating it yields CASSVGVEETQYF.

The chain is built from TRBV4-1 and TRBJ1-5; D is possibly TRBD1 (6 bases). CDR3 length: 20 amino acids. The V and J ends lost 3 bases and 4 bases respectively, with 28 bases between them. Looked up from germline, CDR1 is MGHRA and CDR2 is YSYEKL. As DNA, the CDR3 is TGCGCCAGCAGCCAGTACCTCCAAGGACAGATAATGGGTGGGAATCAGCCCCAGCATTTT. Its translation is CASSQYLQGQIMGGNQPQHF.

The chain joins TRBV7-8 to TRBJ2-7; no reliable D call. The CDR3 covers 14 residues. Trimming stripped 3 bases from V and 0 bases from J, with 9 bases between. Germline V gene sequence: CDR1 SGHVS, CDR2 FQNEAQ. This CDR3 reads CASSLGLVSYEQYF. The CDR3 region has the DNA TGTGCCAGCAGCTTGGGGTTGGTCTCCTACGAGCAGTACTTC.

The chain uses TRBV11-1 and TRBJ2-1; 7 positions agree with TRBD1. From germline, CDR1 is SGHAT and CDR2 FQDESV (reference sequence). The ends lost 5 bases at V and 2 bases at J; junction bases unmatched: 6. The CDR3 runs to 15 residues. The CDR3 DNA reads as TGTGCCAGCAGCAACCCGACAGGGACCTACAATGAGCAGTTCTTC. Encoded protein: CASSNPTGTYNEQFF.

The CDR3 is CASNAGGSYEQYF. The DNA of the CDR3 is TGTGCCAGCAATGCAGGGGGAAGCTACGAGCAGTACTTC. This chain uses TRBV27 with TRBJ2-7; 7 bases are a match to TRBD1. This CDR3 is built from 13 residues. V was pared by 7 bases and J by 3 bases, with 6 bases of the junction left unmatched. Per the germline V gene, CDR1 is MNHEY and CDR2 is SMNVEV (reference sequence).

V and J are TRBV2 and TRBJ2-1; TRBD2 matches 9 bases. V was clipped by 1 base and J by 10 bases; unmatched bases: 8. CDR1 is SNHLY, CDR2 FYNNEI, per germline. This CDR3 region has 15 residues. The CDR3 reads CASSEGAGGPWEQFF. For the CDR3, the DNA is TGTGCCAGCAGTGAAGGGGCGGGAGGGCCTTGGGAGCAGTTCTTC.

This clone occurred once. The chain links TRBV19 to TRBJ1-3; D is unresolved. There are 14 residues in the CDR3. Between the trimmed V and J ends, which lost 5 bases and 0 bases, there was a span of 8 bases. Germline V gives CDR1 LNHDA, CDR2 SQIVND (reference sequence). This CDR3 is CASSSGNSGNTIYF. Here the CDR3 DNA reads TGTGCCAGTAGTTCAGGCAACTCTGGAAACACCATATATTTT.

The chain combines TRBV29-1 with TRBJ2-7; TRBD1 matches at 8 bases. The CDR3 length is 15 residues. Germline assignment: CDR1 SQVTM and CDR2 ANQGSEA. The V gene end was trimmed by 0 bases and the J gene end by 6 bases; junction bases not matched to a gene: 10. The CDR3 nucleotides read TGCAGCGTTGAAGATCCAGACAGGGGCGGTCTCGAGCAGTACTTC. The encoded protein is CSVEDPDRGGLEQYF.

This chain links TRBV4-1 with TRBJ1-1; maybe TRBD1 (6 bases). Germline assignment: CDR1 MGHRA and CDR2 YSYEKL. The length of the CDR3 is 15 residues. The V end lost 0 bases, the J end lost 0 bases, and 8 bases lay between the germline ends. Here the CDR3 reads CASSQERGMNTEAFF. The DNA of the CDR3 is TGCGCCAGCAGCCAAGAGAGGGGGATGAACACTGAAGCTTTCTTT.

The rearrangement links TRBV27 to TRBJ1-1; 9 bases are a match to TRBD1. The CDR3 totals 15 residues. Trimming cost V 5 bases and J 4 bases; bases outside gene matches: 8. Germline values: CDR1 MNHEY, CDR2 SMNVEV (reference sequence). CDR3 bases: TGTGCCAGCAGTCCACCGACAGGGGGAGGCACTGAAGCTTTCTTT. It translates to CASSPPTGGGTEAFF.

CDR3 loop: CASSESGDGWEAFF. The CDR3 nucleotides are TGCGCCAGCAGTGAGTCAGGGGATGGGTGGGAAGCTTTCTTT. The chain carries TRBV10-2 and TRBJ1-1; D perhaps matches TRBD1 (5 bases). V was cut by 0 bases and J by 8 bases, with 13 bases left in between. This CDR3 region has 14 residues. Germline V gives CDR1 WSHSY, CDR2 SAAADI.

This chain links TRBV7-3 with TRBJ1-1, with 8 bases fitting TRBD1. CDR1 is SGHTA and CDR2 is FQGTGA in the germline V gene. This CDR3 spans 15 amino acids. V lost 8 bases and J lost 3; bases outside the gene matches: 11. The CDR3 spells CASQQGGEVDTEAFF. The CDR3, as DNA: TGTGCCAGCCAACAGGGGGGAGAAGTGGACACTGAAGCTTTCTTT.

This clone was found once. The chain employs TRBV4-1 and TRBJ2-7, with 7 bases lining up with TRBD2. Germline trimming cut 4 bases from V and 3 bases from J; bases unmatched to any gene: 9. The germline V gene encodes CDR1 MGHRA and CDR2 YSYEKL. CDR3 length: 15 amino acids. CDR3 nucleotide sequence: TGCGCCAGCAGCCCTCGCCCAGGGACTAACTACGAGCAGTACTTC. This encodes CASSPRPGTNYEQYF.

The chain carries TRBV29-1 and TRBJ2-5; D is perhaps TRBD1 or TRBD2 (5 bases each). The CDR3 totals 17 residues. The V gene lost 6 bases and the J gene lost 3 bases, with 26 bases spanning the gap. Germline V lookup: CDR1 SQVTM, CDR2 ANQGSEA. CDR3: CSVDPGPHSTAEETQYF. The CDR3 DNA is TGCAGCGTGGACCCGGGACCGCACTCCACCGCGGAAGAGACCCAGTACTTC.

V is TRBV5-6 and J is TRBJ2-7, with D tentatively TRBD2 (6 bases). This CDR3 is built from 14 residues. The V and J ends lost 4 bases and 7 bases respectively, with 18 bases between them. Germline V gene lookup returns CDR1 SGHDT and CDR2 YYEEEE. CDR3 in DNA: TGTGCCAGCAGCGGGCCGGGAGAGAGGCGGGAGCAGTACTTC. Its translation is CASSGPGERREQYF. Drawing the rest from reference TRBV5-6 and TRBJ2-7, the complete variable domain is DAGVTQSPTHLIKTRGQQVTLRCSPKSGHDTVSWYQQALGQGPQFIFQYYEEEERQRGNFPDRFSGHQFPNYSSELNVNALLLGDSALYLCASSGPGERREQYFGPGTRLTVT.

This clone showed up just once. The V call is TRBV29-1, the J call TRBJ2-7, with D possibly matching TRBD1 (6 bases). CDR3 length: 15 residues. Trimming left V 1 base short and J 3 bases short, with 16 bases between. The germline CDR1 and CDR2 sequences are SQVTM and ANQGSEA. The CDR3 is CSVEGGQLGGYEQYF. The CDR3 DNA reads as TGCAGCGTTGAAGGAGGACAGCTTGGGGGCTACGAGCAGTACTTC.

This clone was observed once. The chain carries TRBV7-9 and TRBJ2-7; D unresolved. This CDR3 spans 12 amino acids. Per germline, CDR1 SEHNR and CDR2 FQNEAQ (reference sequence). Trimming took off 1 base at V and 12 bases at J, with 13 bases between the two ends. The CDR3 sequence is CASSLDGGPWYF. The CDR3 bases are TGTGCCAGCAGCTTAGATGGCGGACCGTGGTACTTC. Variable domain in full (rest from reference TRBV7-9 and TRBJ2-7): DTGVSQNPRHKITKRGQNVTFRCDPISEHNRLYWYRQTLGQGPEFLTYFQNEAQLEKSRLLSDRFSAERPKGSFSTLEIQRTEQGDSAMYLCASSLDGGPWYFGPGTRLTVT.

The DNA for the CDR3 is TGTGCCCAGACTAGCGGGAGGGGTAGAGATTCCAATGAGCAGTTCTTC. Protein product: CAQTSGRGRDSNEQFF. The rearrangement links TRBV5-4 to TRBJ2-1; 14 bases line up with TRBD2. V trimming: 10 bases; J trimming: 6 bases; junction bases outside the gene matches: 12. From germline, CDR1 is SGHNT and CDR2 YYREEE (reference sequence). The CDR3 has 16 amino acids.

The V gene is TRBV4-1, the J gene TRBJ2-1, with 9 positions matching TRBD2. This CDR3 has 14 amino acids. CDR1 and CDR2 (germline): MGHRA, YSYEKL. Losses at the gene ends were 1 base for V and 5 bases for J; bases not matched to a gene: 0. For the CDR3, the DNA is TGCGCCAGCAGCCAAGGACTAGCGGACAATGAGCAGTTCTTC. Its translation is CASSQGLADNEQFF.